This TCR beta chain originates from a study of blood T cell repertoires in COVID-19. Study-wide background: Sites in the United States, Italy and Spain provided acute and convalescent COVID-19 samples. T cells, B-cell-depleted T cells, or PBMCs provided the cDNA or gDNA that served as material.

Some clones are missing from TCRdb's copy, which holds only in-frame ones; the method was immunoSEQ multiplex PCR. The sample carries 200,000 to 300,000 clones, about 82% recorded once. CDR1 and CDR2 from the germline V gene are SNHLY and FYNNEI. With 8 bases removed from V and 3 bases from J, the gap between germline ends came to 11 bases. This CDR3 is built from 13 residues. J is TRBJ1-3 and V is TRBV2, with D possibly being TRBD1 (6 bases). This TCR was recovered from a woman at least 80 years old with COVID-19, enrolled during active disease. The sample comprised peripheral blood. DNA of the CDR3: TGTGCCAGCGCACAGGGTGATGGAAACACCATATATTTT. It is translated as CASAQGDGNTIYF.